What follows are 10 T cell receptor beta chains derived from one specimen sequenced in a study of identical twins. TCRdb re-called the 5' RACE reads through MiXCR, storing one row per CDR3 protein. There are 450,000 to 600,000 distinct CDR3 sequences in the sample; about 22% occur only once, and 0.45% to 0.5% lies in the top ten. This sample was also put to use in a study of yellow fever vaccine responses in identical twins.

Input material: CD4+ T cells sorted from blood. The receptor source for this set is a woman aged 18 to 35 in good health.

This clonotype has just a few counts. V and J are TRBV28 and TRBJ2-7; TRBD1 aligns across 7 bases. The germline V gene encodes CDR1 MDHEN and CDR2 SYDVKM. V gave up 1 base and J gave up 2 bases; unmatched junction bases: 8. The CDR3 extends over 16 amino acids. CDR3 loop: CASSLFPTGKAYEQYF. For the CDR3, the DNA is TGTGCCAGCAGTTTATTCCCGACAGGGAAAGCCTACGAGCAGTACTTC. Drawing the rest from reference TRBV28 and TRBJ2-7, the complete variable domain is DVKVTQSSRYLVKRTGEKVFLECVQDMDHENMFWYRQDPGLGLRLIYFSYDVKMKEKGDIPEGYSVSREKKERFSLILESASTNQTSMYLCASSLFPTGKAYEQYFGPGTRLTVT.

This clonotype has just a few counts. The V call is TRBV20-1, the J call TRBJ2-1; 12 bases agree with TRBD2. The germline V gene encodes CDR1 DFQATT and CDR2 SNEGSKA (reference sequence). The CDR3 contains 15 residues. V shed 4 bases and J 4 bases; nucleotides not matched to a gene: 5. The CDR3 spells CSANRLAGVYNEQFF. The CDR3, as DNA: TGCAGTGCTAACCGACTAGCGGGGGTTTACAATGAGCAGTTCTTC.

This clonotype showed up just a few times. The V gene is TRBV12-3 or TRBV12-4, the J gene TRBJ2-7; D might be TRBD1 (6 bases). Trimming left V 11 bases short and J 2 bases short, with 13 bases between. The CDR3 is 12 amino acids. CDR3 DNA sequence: TGTGCCTCCCAGGGGTCCCCCTACGAGCAGTACTTC. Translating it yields CASQGSPYEQYF.

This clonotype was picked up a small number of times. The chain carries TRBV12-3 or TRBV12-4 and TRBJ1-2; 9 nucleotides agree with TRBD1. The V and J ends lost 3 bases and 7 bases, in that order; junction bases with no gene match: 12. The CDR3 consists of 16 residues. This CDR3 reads CASSFFLWDREFGYTF. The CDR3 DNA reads TGTGCCAGCAGTTTTTTTCTGTGGGACAGGGAGTTTGGCTACACCTTC.

The CDR3 loop reads CASSDPASGGTSTGELFF. For the CDR3, the DNA is TGTGCCAGCAGTGACCCCGCTAGCGGGGGGACCTCCACCGGGGAGCTGTTTTTT. The chain uses TRBV6-1 and TRBJ2-2; 11 positions match TRBD2. The germline V gene has CDR1 MNHNS and CDR2 SASEGT. This CDR3 contains 18 residues. Trimming removed 3 bases from V and 4 bases from J; junction bases left unmatched: 10.

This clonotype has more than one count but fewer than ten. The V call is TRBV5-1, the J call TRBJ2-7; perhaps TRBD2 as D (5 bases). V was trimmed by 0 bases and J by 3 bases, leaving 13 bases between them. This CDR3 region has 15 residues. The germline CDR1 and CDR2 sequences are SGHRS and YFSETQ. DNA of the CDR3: TGCGCCAGCAGCTTGGGCCACGGGATAAGCTACGAGCAGTACTTC. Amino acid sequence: CASSLGHGISYEQYF.

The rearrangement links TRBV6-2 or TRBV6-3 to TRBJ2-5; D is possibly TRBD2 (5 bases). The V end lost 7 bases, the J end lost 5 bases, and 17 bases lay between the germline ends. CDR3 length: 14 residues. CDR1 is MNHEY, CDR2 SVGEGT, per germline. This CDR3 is CASTPGGPRETQYF. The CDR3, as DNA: TGTGCCAGCACTCCCGGAGGCCCTCGGGAGACCCAGTACTTC.

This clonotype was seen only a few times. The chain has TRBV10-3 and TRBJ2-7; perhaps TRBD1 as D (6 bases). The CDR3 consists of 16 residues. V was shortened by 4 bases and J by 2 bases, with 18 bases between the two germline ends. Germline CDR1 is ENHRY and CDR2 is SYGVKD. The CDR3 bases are TGTGCCATCAGTGTATATTTCGGGGACAACCCCTACGAGCAGTACTTC. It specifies CAISVYFGDNPYEQYF.

The CDR3 here is CASSYSGGGKAFF. CDR3 DNA: TGTGCCAGCAGTTACTCGGGAGGGGGAAAAGCTTTCTTT. This chain links TRBV6-5 with TRBJ1-1; TRBD1 might be the D (6 bases). Germline V lookup: CDR1 MNHEY, CDR2 SVGAGI. V lost 0 bases, J lost 9 bases, and 11 bases lay in between. This CDR3 comprises 13 residues.

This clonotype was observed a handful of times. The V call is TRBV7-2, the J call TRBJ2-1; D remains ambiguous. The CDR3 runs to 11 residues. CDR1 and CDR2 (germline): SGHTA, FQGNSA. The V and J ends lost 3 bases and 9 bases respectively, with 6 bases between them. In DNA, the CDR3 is TGTGCCAGCAGCTTTTCAGGTGAGCAGTTCTTC. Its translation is CASSFSGEQFF.